The 13 T cell receptor beta chains presented below share a single source sample, sequenced in a study of blood T cell repertoires in COVID-19. Some clones are missing from TCRdb's copy, which holds only in-frame ones; the method was immunoSEQ multiplex PCR. The sample records 70,000 to 95,000 clones, about 90% being singletons. Sequencing input: peripheral blood. These receptors all come from a middle-aged man with COVID-19, enrolled during active disease.

This rearrangement joins TRBV5-4 to TRBJ2-7; 9 bases line up with TRBD1. CDR3 length: 14 amino acids. From germline, CDR1 is SGHNT and CDR2 YYREEE (reference sequence). With V trimmed by 3 bases and J by 7 bases, 8 bases remained unmatched. DNA for the CDR3: TGTGCCAGCAGCTCCTTACAGGGGGCTAGGGAGCAGTACTTC. Translation gives CASSSLQGAREQYF.

The chain carries TRBV15 and TRBJ1-3; a weak D match, TRBD1 (5 bases). This CDR3 spans 17 amino acids. V was shortened by 1 base and J by 0 bases, with 13 bases between the two germline ends. The germline gives CDR1 LNHNV, CDR2 YYDKDF (reference sequence). The DNA of the CDR3 is TGTGCCACCAGCAGAGGTCGGGGGTTCGGCTCTGGAAACACCATATATTTT. As protein: CATSRGRGFGSGNTIYF.

The genes are TRBV7-3 and TRBJ1-5; D is ambiguous. Germline CDR1 and CDR2: SGHTA and FQGTGA. The CDR3 has 12 residues. The V end lost 4 bases, the J end lost 11 bases, and 12 bases lay between the germline ends. This chain's CDR3 is CASSSPNLAQHF. The CDR3 region has the DNA TGTGCCAGCAGCTCACCGAATCTAGCCCAGCATTTT.

V is TRBV6-5 and J is TRBJ2-7, with 10 positions matching TRBD2. V dropped 7 bases and J dropped 5; count of bases not matched to a gene: 5. Per germline, CDR1 MNHEY and CDR2 SVGAGI. CDR3 size: 13 residues. In nucleotides, the CDR3 is TGTGCCAGCAAGCGGGGGGGCCGTGACGAGCAGTACTTC. Amino acid sequence: CASKRGGRDEQYF.

The chain combines TRBV7-2 with TRBJ1-4; TRBD1 agrees at 7 bases. The CDR3 spans 13 residues. The germline CDR1 and CDR2 sequences are SGHTA and FQGNSA. V lost 3 bases, J lost 5 bases, and 0 bases stayed unmatched. In DNA form, the CDR3 reads TGTGCCAGCAGCTTGGACAGGAATGAAAAACTGTTTTTT. Amino acid sequence: CASSLDRNEKLFF.

V gene TRBV7-3 combines with J gene TRBJ2-4, with 10 bases fitting TRBD1. Per germline, CDR1 SGHTA and CDR2 FQGTGA. J gave up 8 bases and V 3 bases, and 1 base lay outside the gene matches. CDR3 length: 13 residues. The DNA for the CDR3 is TGTGCCAGCAGCTTTGGGACAGGGGACATTCAGTACTTC. This sequence encodes CASSFGTGDIQYF. Based on the CDR3 plus reference TRBV7-3 and TRBJ2-4, the full variable domain is GAGVSQTPSNKVTEKGKYVELRCDPISGHTALYWYRQSLGQGPEFLIYFQGTGAADDSGLPNDRFFAVRPEGSVSTLKIQRTERGDSAVYLCASSFGTGDIQYFGAGTRLSVL.

The chain carries TRBV28 and TRBJ1-3; 11 bases match TRBD1. The germline V gene encodes CDR1 MDHEN and CDR2 SYDVKM. V shed 2 bases and J 2 bases; nucleotides not matched to a gene: 5. The CDR3 is 17 residues long. The CDR3 DNA sequence: TGTGCCAGCAGTTTAGGTGGACAGGGGGCTGCTGGAAACACCATATATTTT. Amino acid sequence: CASSLGGQGAAGNTIYF.

This chain connects TRBV19 to TRBJ1-1; tentatively, D is TRBD1 (5 bases). Germline V gene sequence: CDR1 LNHDA, CDR2 SQIVND (reference sequence). The CDR3 is made up of 16 amino acids. Deletions cut 3 bases from V and 0 bases from J, with 14 bases between. The CDR3 protein is CASSISRQYMNTEAFF. The CDR3 bases are TGTGCCAGTAGTATTTCTAGACAGTATATGAACACTGAAGCTTTCTTT.

V gene TRBV7-2 combines with J gene TRBJ1-2, with no clear D. CDR3 length: 14 residues. CDR1 and CDR2 (germline): SGHTA, FQGNSA. V was cut by 5 bases and J by 2 bases, with 12 bases left in between. The CDR3 bases are TGTGCCAGCAGCGCCGTCACGGGGAACTATGGCTACACCTTC. Protein sequence: CASSAVTGNYGYTF.

The chain joins TRBV27 to TRBJ1-2; no definite D call. V was cut by 3 bases and J by 5 bases, with 10 bases left in between. CDR3 size: 13 residues. Germline lookup yields CDR1 MNHEY and CDR2 SMNVEV (reference sequence). The CDR3 loop reads CASSFGVGYGYTF. CDR3 nucleotide sequence: TGTGCCAGCAGTTTCGGGGTTGGGTATGGCTACACCTTC.

The chain employs TRBV11-3 and TRBJ2-1; TRBD1 matches at 9 bases. The CDR3 contains 18 residues. V trimming: 3 bases; J trimming: 6 bases; junction bases outside the gene matches: 15. Per the germline V gene, CDR1 is SGHNT and CDR2 is YENEEA. The CDR3 loop reads CASSFTPSGQGNRNEQFF. The CDR3 DNA sequence: TGTGCCAGCAGCTTTACGCCATCGGGACAGGGAAATCGCAATGAGCAGTTCTTC.

A word on this clone: The germline gene is not matched at one end of the junction; a read error may be the cause. The chain uses TRBV7-2 and TRBJ1-1, with D unclear. The CDR3 runs 11 residues. Germline CDR1 SGHTA, CDR2 FQGNSA. DNA of the CDR3: TGTGCCAGCAGCTTAGGAAACGAGGGTGTCTTT. Translation: CASSLGNEGVF.

The CDR3: CASSGDRTANYGYTF. The CDR3 nucleotides read TGTGCCAGCAGCGGGGACAGGACGGCTAACTATGGCTACACCTTC. The chain is built from TRBV9 and TRBJ1-2, with TRBD1 matching 8 bases. The ends lost 3 bases at V and 0 bases at J; junction bases unmatched: 4. The germline CDR1 and CDR2 sequences are SGDLS and YYNGEE. The CDR3 is 15 residues long.